This passage covers 25 T cell receptor beta chains from one sample sequenced in a study of shared T cell receptors in the human thymus. The table came from immunoSEQ multiplex PCR; TCRdb's copy has only in-frame clones and leaves some out. The sample holds approximately 400,000 clones, around 95% seen once. Sequencing was done on a sample of thymocytes. The receptors derive from a human donor.

The chain uses TRBV19 and TRBJ2-2; D gene unclear. The CDR3 contains 15 residues. Trimming removed 11 bases from V and 1 base from J, with 17 bases in between. Germline lookup yields CDR1 LNHDA and CDR2 SQIVND (reference sequence). The CDR3 DNA reads as TGTGCCTCAGCCGTCAGGCATATGAACACCGGGGAGCTGTTTTTT. Protein sequence: CASAVRHMNTGELFF.

J is TRBJ2-7 and V is TRBV2, with 11 bases that match TRBD2. Germline CDR1 reads SNHLY; CDR2 reads FYNNEI. The CDR3 extends over 16 amino acids. The V gene end was trimmed by 7 bases and the J gene end by 7 bases; junction bases not matched to a gene: 15. CDR3 loop: CASINVTVAGGGEQYF. The CDR3 DNA is TGTGCCAGCATTAACGTCACTGTAGCGGGAGGGGGGGAGCAGTACTTC.

This clone was observed a single time. This chain uses TRBV7-9 with TRBJ2-7, with 13 bases matching TRBD2. CDR1 is SEHNR and CDR2 is FQNEAQ in the germline V gene (reference sequence). V shed 4 bases, J shed 5 bases, and the junction held 5 bases outside the gene matches. This CDR3 comprises 15 residues. This CDR3 reads CASSWGTSGTNEQYF. DNA of the CDR3: TGTGCCAGCAGCTGGGGGACTAGCGGGACCAACGAGCAGTACTTC.

This chain uses TRBV4-1 with TRBJ2-3; no clear D. CDR1 is MGHRA and CDR2 is YSYEKL in the germline V gene. The germline V and J ends were trimmed by 1 base and 0 bases, with 14 bases remaining between them. The CDR3 consists of 17 residues. DNA for the CDR3: TGCGCCAGCAGCCAAGTGCGGATTGCCCCTAGCACAGATACGCAGTATTTT. This codes for CASSQVRIAPSTDTQYF.

The chain employs TRBV28 and TRBJ1-2, with TRBD1 as a possible D gene (5 bases). The CDR3 loop spans 13 amino acids. The germline CDR1 and CDR2 sequences are MDHEN and SYDVKM. V lost 5 bases to trimming and J lost 10 bases, with 17 bases between them. The DNA of the CDR3 is TGTGCCAGCAGTACTGGGACGGATATGTTCTACACCTTC. Its protein product is CASSTGTDMFYTF.

The rearrangement joins TRBV28 to TRBJ2-1; TRBD2 aligns across 9 bases. This CDR3 contains 17 residues. Germline trimming cut 8 bases from V and 3 bases from J; bases unmatched to any gene: 14. From germline, CDR1 is MDHEN and CDR2 SYDVKM. CDR3 bases: TGTGCCAGCTGCGGGACTAGCATCCTTCTCTTCTACAATGAGCAGTTCTTC. Its translation: CASCGTSILLFYNEQFF.

This chain links TRBV7-2 with TRBJ1-3, with a tentative D call TRBD1 (5 bases). Germline V lookup: CDR1 SGHTA, CDR2 FQGNSA. V lost 5 bases to trimming and J lost 4 bases, with 15 bases between them. The CDR3 is 15 residues long. The chain's CDR3 is CASSLTDKLGNTIYF. The CDR3 coding sequence is TGTGCCAGCAGCCTGACAGATAAACTAGGAAACACCATATATTTT.

The chain uses TRBV27 and TRBJ1-2; tentatively, D is TRBD1 (5 bases). The germline V gene has CDR1 MNHEY and CDR2 SMNVEV (reference sequence). V was clipped by 5 bases and J by 3 bases, with 13 bases between them. This CDR3 region has 14 residues. CDR3 residues: CASSTARADYGYTF. CDR3 DNA: TGTGCCAGCAGTACCGCCAGGGCAGACTATGGCTACACCTTC.

The chain uses TRBV9 and TRBJ2-4, with TRBD1 identical over 8 bases. The CDR3 runs to 17 residues. The V and J ends lost 3 bases and 3 bases, in that order; junction bases with no gene match: 11. Germline loops: CDR1 SGDLS, CDR2 YYNGEE. The CDR3: CASSEGLGQGLKNIQYF. The CDR3 DNA follows: TGTGCCAGCAGCGAGGGCCTAGGACAGGGCCTCAAAAACATTCAGTACTTC.

The chain employs TRBV4-3 and TRBJ1-5, with TRBD1 matching over 8 bases. Germline V gives CDR1 LGHNA, CDR2 YSLEER. The CDR3 has 18 residues. V lost 0 bases to trimming and J lost 2 bases; unmatched junction nucleotides: 9. The CDR3, as DNA: TGCGCCAGCAGCCAAGATCATCAGGACAGGGATCGCAATCAGCCCCAGCATTTT. Residues: CASSQDHQDRDRNQPQHF.

This chain joins TRBV7-9 and TRBJ2-1, with no clear D. V was shortened by 1 base and J by 0 bases, with 13 bases between the two germline ends. The length of the CDR3 is 17 residues. CDR1 and CDR2 (germline): SEHNR, FQNEAQ (reference sequence). CDR3 coding DNA: TGTGCCAGCAGCTTAGGGGTGTACTCCCCCTCCTACAATGAGCAGTTCTTC. Translation: CASSLGVYSPSYNEQFF.

This clone has only a few counts. The chain joins TRBV28 to TRBJ1-1; no clear D gene. Between the trimmed V and J ends, which lost 1 base and 1 base, there was a span of 1 base. This CDR3 comprises 12 residues. Per the germline V gene, CDR1 is MDHEN and CDR2 is SYDVKM. The CDR3: CASSLSNTEAFF. As DNA, the CDR3 is TGTGCCAGCAGTTTATCGAACACTGAAGCTTTCTTT.

The chain employs TRBV28 and TRBJ2-1; 11 bases align to TRBD2. The J segment lost 4 bases and the V segment lost 5 bases, leaving 4 bases of the junction unmatched. Per germline, CDR1 MDHEN and CDR2 SYDVKM. The CDR3 totals 15 residues. Here the CDR3 reads CASSLLAGGYNEQFF. CDR3 nucleotides: TGTGCCAGCAGTCTTCTAGCGGGAGGTTACAATGAGCAGTTCTTC.

This chain connects TRBV5-1 to TRBJ2-1; the D call may be TRBD1 or TRBD2 (5 bases each). With 7 bases removed from V and 13 bases from J, the gap between germline ends came to 18 bases. This CDR3 region has 12 residues. The germline V gene has CDR1 SGHRS and CDR2 YFSETQ. Here the CDR3 reads CASGTQPRPQFF. CDR3 DNA: TGCGCCAGCGGGACCCAACCACGGCCTCAGTTCTTC.

The genes are TRBV5-8 and TRBJ2-2; no definite D call. Germline values: CDR1 SGHTS, CDR2 YDEGEE. V was shortened by 4 bases and J by 0 bases, with 7 bases between the two germline ends. The CDR3 spans 14 residues. CDR3 DNA sequence: TGTGCCAGCAGCCGGACGGCGAACACCGGGGAGCTGTTTTTT. Protein sequence: CASSRTANTGELFF. Drawing the rest from reference TRBV5-8 and TRBJ2-2, the complete variable domain is EAGVTQSPTHLIKTRGQQATLRCSPISGHTSVYWYQQALGLGLQFLLWYDEGEERNRGNFPPRFSGRQFPNYSSELNVNALELEDSALYLCASSRTANTGELFFGEGSRLTVL.

This chain connects TRBV13 to TRBJ2-4; TRBD2 might be the D (5 bases). Deletions cut 6 bases from V and 0 bases from J, with 21 bases between. Germline assignment: CDR1 PRHDT and CDR2 FYEKMQ (reference sequence). The CDR3 extends over 18 amino acids. CDR3 nucleotides: TGTGCCAGCAGTTTATTGGCTAGCAGGCATCTAGCCAAAAACATTCAGTACTTC. Encoded protein: CASSLLASRHLAKNIQYF.

The rearrangement links TRBV13 to TRBJ2-1, with D tentatively TRBD2 (5 bases). The CDR3 extends over 16 amino acids. Germline V gene data show CDR1 as PRHDT and CDR2 as FYEKMQ (reference sequence). V lost 1 base and J lost 5, with 15 bases in between. CDR3 residues: CASSLDSGSNHNEQFF. Written as DNA, the CDR3 is TGTGCCAGCAGCTTAGATTCGGGGTCAAATCACAATGAGCAGTTCTTC. The entire variable domain, with the rest obtained from reference TRBV13 and TRBJ2-1, is as follows: AAGVIQSPRHLIKEKRETATLKCYPIPRHDTVYWYQQGPGQDPQFLISFYEKMQSDKGSIPDRFSAQQFSDYHSELNMSSLELGDSALYFCASSLDSGSNHNEQFFGPGTRLTVL.

This clone was seen a single time. The chain couples TRBV4-1 to TRBJ2-1; possible D gene TRBD1, 7 bases. Germline V CDR1 and CDR2: MGHRA, YSYEKL. V lost 4 bases and J 7 bases, leaving 17 bases between the germline ends. This CDR3 contains 15 residues. The CDR3 nucleotides are TGCGCCAGCAGCCGACACAGGGGCGGGAATAATGAGCAGTTCTTC. Translating gives CASSRHRGGNNEQFF.

The chain carries TRBV12-5 and TRBJ2-5; D may be TRBD2 (6 bases). Germline lookup yields CDR1 LGHNT and CDR2 FRNRAP. The CDR3 totals 12 residues. V was shortened by 5 bases and J by 3 bases, with 7 bases between the two germline ends. CDR3 sequence: CASGPGEETQYF. The CDR3 region has the DNA TGTGCTAGTGGTCCGGGGGAAGAGACCCAGTACTTC.

The gene calls are TRBV6-5 and TRBJ2-1, with TRBD2 matching 11 bases. CDR1 is MNHEY and CDR2 is SVGAGI in the germline V gene. The CDR3 length is 16 residues. V lost 4 bases and J lost 6; bases outside the gene matches: 8. Here the CDR3 DNA reads TGTGCCAGCAGTTTCAGGACTAGCGGGCAGGCCAATGAGCAGTTCTTC. Protein product: CASSFRTSGQANEQFF.

The gene calls are TRBV27 and TRBJ2-2, with 10 bases that match TRBD2. The trim removed 0 bases at V and 6 bases at J, leaving 13 bases unmatched. Germline-derived CDR1 and CDR2 are MNHEY and SMNVEV (reference sequence). CDR3 length: 19 amino acids. The CDR3 DNA is TGTGCCAGCAGTTTATCGCCAGCGGGAGGGCCAAAAGTCGCCGGGGAGCTGTTTTTT. The encoded protein is CASSLSPAGGPKVAGELFF.

This clone was seen only a few times. The chain recombines TRBV28 with TRBJ2-7; D unclear. Germline V gene data show CDR1 as MDHEN and CDR2 as SYDVKM. V lost 5 bases, J lost 0 bases, and 8 bases lay in between. This CDR3 is 13 amino acids long. The CDR3 reads CASSPPASYEQYF. CDR3 sequence (DNA): TGTGCCAGCAGTCCCCCCGCCTCCTACGAGCAGTACTTC.

This sequence joins TRBV5-6 and TRBJ1-1; 10 bases fit TRBD1. Germline V lookup: CDR1 SGHDT, CDR2 YYEEEE. CDR3 length equals 14 residues. Losses at the gene ends were 6 bases for V and 8 bases for J; bases not matched to a gene: 10. The CDR3 DNA follows: TGTGCCAGCAACCGAGGACAGGGGGTTTCGGAAGCTTTCTTT. This encodes CASNRGQGVSEAFF.

The chain carries TRBV25-1 and TRBJ2-5; the D gene is possibly TRBD1 (5 bases). The V gene lost 6 bases and the J gene lost 5 bases, with 19 bases spanning the gap. The germline V gene has CDR1 MGHDK and CDR2 SYGVNS. This CDR3 has 15 amino acids. CDR3 protein: CASRPQGGQTETQYF. CDR3 coding DNA: TGTGCCAGCAGGCCTCAGGGTGGGCAAACGGAGACCCAGTACTTC. The complete variable domain, with remaining parts taken from reference TRBV25-1 and TRBJ2-5, reads EADIYQTPRYLVIGTGKKITLECSQTMGHDKMYWYQQDPGMELHLIHYSYGVNSTEKGDLSSESTVSRIRTEHFPLTLESARPSHTSQYLCASRPQGGQTETQYFGPGTRLLVL.

The chain combines TRBV27 with TRBJ1-4, with D hard to call. Trimming left V 5 bases short and J 6 bases short, with 13 bases between. The germline V gene encodes CDR1 MNHEY and CDR2 SMNVEV (reference sequence). The CDR3 has 14 residues. The CDR3 is CASSPRPFYEKLFF. DNA of the CDR3: TGTGCCAGCAGTCCCAGGCCCTTTTATGAAAAACTGTTTTTT.